This is a list of T cell receptor beta chains from one sample in a study of neurological immune-mediated disorders. TCRdb fed the 5' RACE reads into MiXCR, producing one record per CDR3 protein. The sample lists 95,000 to 110,000 distinct CDR3 sequences, more than 10% occurring once. The specimen sequenced was PBMCs. These receptors were collected from a female donor with HTLV-1-associated myelopathy (HAM/TSP). CDR3s include the opening cysteine and the closing phenylalanine or tryptophan. Fields, in order: V gene, J gene, clone size, D gene, CDR3 protein, CDR3 DNA. A D gene is named only where the DNA matches it firmly. Not every row has a clone size; where given, it reads once, few, many or a size class.

TRBV28,TRBJ2-4,many,TRBD1,CASSLRGRLAKNIQYF,TGTGCCAGCAGTCTCAGGGGGCGTTTAGCCAAAAACATTCAGTACTTC
TRBV11-1,TRBJ2-7,many,NA,CASSLTGAYEQYF,TGTGCCAGCAGCTTAACAGGAGCATACGAGCAGTACTTC
TRBV5-1,TRBJ2-7,many,NA,CASSLSAHKGVGGEQYF,TGCGCCAGCAGCTTAAGCGCACATAAAGGGGTCGGGGGCGAGCAGTACTTC
TRBV5-1,TRBJ2-5,many,NA,CASSLLQLETQYF,TGCGCCAGCAGCTTGTTACAGTTGGAGACCCAGTACTTC
TRBV5-6,TRBJ2-1,many,TRBD1,CASSQLGQGPNNEQFF,TGTGCCAGCAGCCAACTGGGACAGGGGCCGAACAATGAGCAGTTCTTC
TRBV5-1,TRBJ2-1,many,NA,CASSPTLRENEQFF,TGCGCCAGCAGTCCTACTCTCAGGGAAAATGAGCAGTTCTTC
TRBV20-1,TRBJ2-7,NA,NA,CSASWTLSYEQYF,TGCAGTGCTAGTTGGACCCTTTCCTACGAGCAGTACTTC
TRBV5-1,TRBJ1-1,many,NA,CASSLEGREFPEAFF,TGCGCCAGCAGCTTGGAAGGCAGGGAGTTCCCTGAAGCTTTCTTT
TRBV6-6,TRBJ2-7,many,NA,CASSYRRGYEQYF,TGTGCCAGCAGTTATAGGAGGGGTTACGAGCAGTACTTC
TRBV12-3/TRBV12-4,TRBJ1-6,many,TRBD1,CASSLSGTENSPLHF,TGTGCCAGCAGTTTATCCGGGACAGAGAATTCACCCCTCCACTTT
TRBV29-1,TRBJ1-5,many,NA,CSVEVGPGQPQHF,TGCAGCGTTGAAGTGGGCCCGGGTCAGCCCCAGCATTTT
TRBV30,TRBJ2-2,NA,NA,CACRLGTGELFF,TGTGCCTGCCGACTGGGAACCGGGGAGCTGTTTTTT
TRBV5-1,TRBJ2-1,many,NA,CASSLVGLPNEQFF,TGCGCCAGCAGCCTCGTGGGTTTGCCCAATGAGCAGTTCTTC
TRBV20-1,TRBJ2-5,many,TRBD2,CSARGSAGETQYF,TGCAGTGCTAGGGGGTCAGCGGGGGAGACCCAGTACTTC
TRBV20-1,TRBJ2-1,NA,TRBD2,CSAVDPLAAPYNEQFF,TGCAGTGCCGTAGACCCACTAGCGGCACCCTACAATGAGCAGTTCTTC
TRBV5-1,TRBJ1-4,NA,NA,CASSLGYLNEKLFF,TGCGCCAGCAGCCTGGGTTATCTGAATGAAAAACTGTTTTTT
TRBV15,TRBJ1-5,many,TRBD1,CATSRDRTGVNQPQHF,TGTGCCACCAGCAGAGATCGTACAGGGGTCAATCAGCCCCAGCATTTT
TRBV5-1,TRBJ2-3,many,NA,CASKSLPSPETQYF,TGCGCCAGTAAAAGCTTACCCTCACCGGAGACGCAGTATTTT
TRBV11-2,TRBJ1-1,many,NA,CASSLVFGVQPTEAFF,TGTGCCAGCAGCTTAGTGTTCGGGGTACAACCCACTGAAGCTTTCTTT
TRBV5-1,TRBJ1-1,few,TRBD1,CASSLGSGGTEAFF,TGCGCCAGCAGCTTGGGCTCAGGGGGCACTGAAGCTTTCTTT
TRBV7-8,TRBJ2-1,NA,NA,CASLRSQGDNEQFF,TGTGCCAGCCTGCGGTCCCAAGGAGACAATGAGCAGTTCTTC
TRBV14,TRBJ2-7,many,NA,CASSPIWGREQYF,TGTGCCAGCAGCCCGATATGGGGTCGCGAGCAGTACTTC
TRBV7-2,TRBJ2-2,many,NA,CASSQFQTGGKIRLFF,TGTGCCAGCAGCCAGTTCCAGACCGGGGGAAAAATTAGGCTGTTTTTT
TRBV5-1,TRBJ2-6,many,NA,CASSPGSGANVLTF,TGCGCCAGCAGCCCCGGGTCTGGGGCCAACGTCCTGACTTTC
TRBV7-2,TRBJ2-6,NA,TRBD1,CASSLTSRDRVVLTF,TGTGCCAGCAGCTTAACGTCCCGGGACAGGGTAGTCCTGACTTTC
TRBV18,TRBJ1-2,NA,TRBD1,CASSPGQGNYGYTF,TGTGCCAGCTCACCAGGACAGGGAAACTATGGCTACACCTTC
TRBV20-1,TRBJ2-3,NA,NA,CSVGGPGRTDTQYF,TGCAGTGTAGGGGGGCCGGGGAGAACAGATACGCAGTATTTT
TRBV7-8,TRBJ2-7,many,TRBD2,CASSRVGLAGGEQYF,TGTGCCAGCAGCCGTGTCGGCCTAGCGGGGGGCGAGCAGTACTTC
TRBV6-5,TRBJ2-3,many,NA,CASRAERASTDTQYF,TGTGCCAGCAGGGCCGAGCGGGCGAGCACAGATACGCAGTATTTT
TRBV12-3/TRBV12-4,TRBJ1-3,many,NA,CASSLLWGSSGNTIYF,TGTGCCAGCAGTTTATTATGGGGAAGCTCTGGAAACACCATATATTTT